This TCR beta chain stems from a study of CD8 T cells in ankylosing spondylitis. This clonotype was detected many times. Its specificity is unknown. MiXCR, applied by TCRdb to the 5' RACE reads, yields one record per CDR3 protein. Altogether roughly 150,000 distinct CDR3 sequences are present, 6% to 8% being singletons, with the ten largest covering around 12%. The CDR3 length is 14 residues. The V and J ends lost 1 base and 1 base respectively, with 7 bases between them. CDR1 and CDR2 from the germline V gene are LGHDT and YNNKEL (reference sequence). Study findings and constraints: A CD8+ phenotype characterized the disease-linked clones, which were relatively rare in peripheral blood.

The receptor's source is a female donor with ankylosing spondylitis or in good health (not recorded which). The chain carries TRBV3-1 and TRBJ1-2; no firm D call. Sequences were obtained from blood, either unsorted or a sorted T cell fraction (not recorded which). The CDR3 spells CASSQGSINYGYTF. The CDR3 DNA sequence: TGTGCCAGCAGCCAAGGGTCCATTAACTATGGCTACACCTTC.